Given below is one TCR beta chain in context. Its antigen is as yet unknown. This table comes from immunoSEQ multiplex PCR, and its TCRdb copy is limited to in-frame clones, with some not included. Among about 1.5 million clones listed, 95% to 97% were seen once. The source of the sample is a study of shared clonotypes between healthy human individuals. Unmatched junction bases numbered 5, after V lost 4 bases and J lost 0 bases. This CDR3 region has 16 residues. From germline, CDR1 is MGHRA and CDR2 YSYEKL. Study observations and caveats: Non-shared clonotypes displayed generation probabilities falling below those of clonotypes present in all four donors. Sequencing depth was a factor that was expected to affect clonotype sharing among donors. Generally, estimated richness proved larger in naive subsets than it did in memory subsets. Clonotype sharing across a few donors was observed for around 5% of naive CD4 clonotypes.

Specimen: naive CD4+ T cells sorted from blood. Subset defined: CD45RA+ positively selected. The gene calls are TRBV4-1 and TRBJ1-5; 8 positions agree with TRBD1. This clonotype was sampled from a man aged 30 to 45 in good health. The CDR3 sequence: CASSPRTGNSNQPQHF. For the CDR3, the DNA is TGCGCCAGCAGCCCCCGGACAGGGAATAGCAATCAGCCCCAGCATTTT.